Below are 5 T cell receptor beta chains sequenced from a single sample in a study of cytomegalovirus exposure and HLA in healthy donors. The assay was immunoSEQ multiplex PCR, and TCRdb's table has in-frame clones only and misses some. This sample carries 130,000 or so clones, 70% to 90% of them seen once, and the ten largest clones take approximately 2%. Sequencing used PBMCs. The receptors come from a woman between 25 and 40 years old in good health and CMV-seronegative.

This rearrangement joins TRBV7-2 to TRBJ1-5; the match to TRBD1 covers 10 bases. This CDR3 has 13 residues. CDR1 and CDR2 from the germline V gene are SGHTA and FQGNSA. The ends lost 5 bases at V and 12 bases at J; junction bases unmatched: 7. CDR3 residues: CASSPGQGRVQHF. In nucleotides, the CDR3 is TGTGCCAGCAGCCCGGGACAGGGGAGGGTCCAGCATTTT.

This rearrangement joins TRBV6-4 to TRBJ2-2; maybe TRBD2 (6 bases). V was shortened by 5 bases and J by 6 bases, with 13 bases between the two germline ends. The germline V gene encodes CDR1 MRHNA and CDR2 SNTAGT. This CDR3 comprises 14 residues. The CDR3 nucleotides read TGTGCCAGCAGTTCGGGACTTCCCTCCGGGGAGCTGTTTTTT. Protein sequence: CASSSGLPSGELFF.

This chain joins TRBV5-4 and TRBJ2-3; D gene unclear. The CDR3 loop spans 13 amino acids. Per the germline V gene, CDR1 is SGHNT and CDR2 is YYREEE (reference sequence). The ends were cut back, 3 bases at V and 2 bases at J, with 7 bases in the middle. The DNA for the CDR3 is TGTGCCAGCAGCTCGACTCCCACAGATACGCAGTATTTT. Translated, it gives CASSSTPTDTQYF.

The chain combines TRBV6-5 with TRBJ1-6; a possible D gene is TRBD1 (5 bases). This CDR3 comprises 15 residues. Per the germline V gene, CDR1 is MNHEY and CDR2 is SVGAGI. Deletions cut 6 bases from V and 10 bases from J, with 19 bases between. The DNA of the CDR3 is TGTGCCAGCAGCCCCTCTTTCCAGGGTCGATCACCCCTCCACTTT. As protein: CASSPSFQGRSPLHF.

This sequence joins TRBV7-9 and TRBJ2-3, with 7 positions matching TRBD2. CDR1 is SEHNR, CDR2 FQNEAQ, per germline (reference sequence). Trimming took 3 bases from V and 1 from J; bases not matched to a gene: 13. The CDR3 length is 18 residues. The CDR3 sequence: CASSFFRGGGGRTDTQYF. In DNA, the CDR3 is TGTGCCAGCAGCTTTTTTAGAGGCGGCGGGGGACGCACAGATACGCAGTATTTT.